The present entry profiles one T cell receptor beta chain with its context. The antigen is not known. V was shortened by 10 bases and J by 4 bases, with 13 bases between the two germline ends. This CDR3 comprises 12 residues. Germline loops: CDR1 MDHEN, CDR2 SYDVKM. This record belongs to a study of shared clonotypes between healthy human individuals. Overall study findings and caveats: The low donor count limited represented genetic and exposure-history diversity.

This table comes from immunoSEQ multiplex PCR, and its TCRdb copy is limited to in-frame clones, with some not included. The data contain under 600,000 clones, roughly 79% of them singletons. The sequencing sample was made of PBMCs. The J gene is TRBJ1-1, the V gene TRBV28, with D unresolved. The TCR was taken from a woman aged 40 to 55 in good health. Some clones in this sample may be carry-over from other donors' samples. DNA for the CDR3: TGTGCCACCAAATCAGGAAGCACTGAAGCTTTCTTT. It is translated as CATKSGSTEAFF.